The present entry profiles one T cell receptor (beta chain) with its context. The antigen remains unidentified. This sample was included in a study of T cell responses to AZD1222 COVID-19 vaccine. The CDR3 loop spans 12 amino acids. TCRdb's copy holds only in-frame clones and misses some; the assay was immunoSEQ multiplex PCR. The repertoire includes approximately 80,000 clones, approximately 91% of them detected once, and roughly 5.1% sits in the top ten. The study, taken as a whole, reports: It was only six AZD1222 recipients who were seropositive at baseline. As reported, nearly half of all spike-specific TCRs target variant regions that are unmutated.

This material consisted of peripheral blood, taken on day 0 of MenACWY control vaccination. The gene calls are TRBV21-1 and TRBJ1-1. TRBV21-1 counts as a pseudogene. This receptor was obtained from an adult in good health. CDR3 region: CASSKGGTEAFF. Here the CDR3 DNA reads TGTGCCAGCAGCAAGGGGGGCACTGAAGCTTTCTTT.